Given below is one T cell receptor (beta chain) in context. Its antigen is currently not known. No base-level quality is on record; no much larger clone is a single base apart. The data stem from a study of shared clonotypes between healthy human individuals (dated by TCRdb to between 2020 and 2021). In terms of the full investigation: A couple of women and three men aged 18 to 49 years were included in the cohort. For each donor, three plates each were used for CD4 naive and CD4 memory, two plates were used for CD8 naive, and one plate was used for CD8 memory. Libraries were prepared and TCR repertoires were sequenced by different laboratories using diverse techniques, in order to increase sequencing depth and limit assay-specific biases. To estimate repertoire size and how much clonotype sharing occurs between individuals, the study deeply sequenced the blood TCR repertoires of 4 to 6 healthy adults. Between about 0.8 and 9 billion PBMCs per donor were obtained by leukapheresis.

General study outcomes and caveats: Naive subsets generally had larger estimated clonotype richness than memory subsets. The small number of donors limited the genetic and exposure-history diversity represented. Only blood was sampled, and tissue TCR repertoires likely differ from those in blood. Rarefaction of sorted-subset datasets indicated incomplete sequencing despite the large sequencing depth. Compared with non-shared clonotypes, the clonotypes found in all four sorted-subset donors had higher generation probabilities. When several donors were compared, the shared fraction of clonotypes was about 5.4% for naive CD4, 3.5% to 4% for naive CD8, more than 2% for memory CD4, and 0.4% for memory CD8. Pairwise subsampling indicated that sequencing depth was expected to affect the degree of clonotype sharing among donors.

CD8 naive samples were obtained by positive selection for CCR7 among CD45RO-negative cells, yielding a CD45RA+CCR7+ population from which TemRA cells were excluded. The donors were healthy, HIV-negative adults with no recently reported acute infections or vaccinations. Every donor was a Caucasian adult living in Nashville, Tennessee, USA. After blood collection by leukapheresis, PBMCs were isolated using Ficoll-Histopaque density gradient centrifugation and then cryopreserved in the vapor phase of liquid nitrogen. Purity and quantity of every magnetically sorted T cell population were checked by analytical flow cytometry. From each sorted fraction, genomic DNA was isolated and quantified by UV absorbance on a Nanodrop 2000c. V has 5 bases trimmed and J has 4 bases trimmed; junction bases matching no gene number 10. The CDR3, cysteine through phenylalanine, is 15 amino acids long. Just the 45-base CDR3 DNA is kept, in frame starting at base 1. CDR1 and CDR2 are read off the germline V gene (reference sequence) as MNHEY and SMNVEV.

Using the deep immunoSEQ assay, TCR CDR3 regions were amplified from genomic DNA by multiplex PCR. Extracted genomic DNA from each cell subset was distributed evenly across all wells of several immunoSEQ 96-well plates, and each plate was treated as a replicate. For sorted subsets, roughly 200 ng genomic DNA, equal to 30,000 or so T cell genomes, was loaded into each replicate PCR. Purified libraries were measured with a Qubit 3.0 fluorometer, size-checked on a Bioanalyzer 2100, and measured again with the KAPA Library Quantification kit. Every immunoSEQ 96-well plate was sequenced on a dedicated single-read 150-cycle Illumina NextSeq 550 flow cell. In the original analysis: Because only junctional sequences without quality scores were contained in the immunoSEQ output, filtering matching that applied to full-length reads could not be performed. Sequences were annotated with PyIR, a Python wrapper for IgBLAST v1.9, and V/J genes and CDR3 were assigned using IMGT germline references. Any read was removed if the V/J assignment was weak (E-value above 1e-6), the CDR3 was missing, or the read contained stop codons, out-of-frame junctions, or ambiguous translated residues. V3J clonotypes were defined by identical inferred V gene, J gene, and CDR3 amino acid sequence. To compute the percentage overlap between repertoires, the number of shared unique clonotypes was divided by the size of the smaller repertoire. Three approaches were used to assess repertoire richness: RTK rarefaction, the Chao1 estimator, and Recon v2.1 estimates of unobserved clonotypes. Generation probabilities were computed with OLGA for all TCRbeta clonotypes obtained by the gDNA method from several donors. TCRdb took this table from immuneACCESS and kept in-frame rearrangements with V and J called. Such tables lack part of the clones; where checked against another copy, unresolved V genes explain under half of the gap, and the rest is unexplained. Clonal size and the V and J genes are those of that table, whereas D and trimming came from the DNA. This sample holds about 610,000 clones; roughly 95% were observed only once. The ten largest clones add up to 0.11% of the sample.

The sequence joins TRBV27 to TRBJ2-5, with TRBD2 identical over 7 junction bases. Sequencing used naive CD8+ T cells sorted from blood. In light of the paper, this sample's cell subset or site label describes: CD45RA+CCR7+. This sequence was found in a woman aged 25 to 39 in good health. The DNA reads as follows: TGTGCCAGCAGTCCAGTGGGAGGGAGAGGAGAGACCCAGTACTTC. Translated, it gives CASSPVGGRGETQYF.